Listed here are 22 T cell receptor beta chains from one sample, sequenced in a study of spatial heterogeneity in lung cancer. As to time point: sample taken at primary tumor resection. Frozen PBMC, nontumor lung or tumor provided whole RNA, which was sequenced unsorted. TCRdb used MiXCR to reprocess the 5' RACE reads, holding one entry per CDR3 protein. The table lists thousands of distinct CDR3 sequences, roughly 8.5% of them singletons, with roughly two fifths in the top ten. The sequenced sample was normal lung tissue next to the tumor, obtained at surgery. These receptors all come from a male donor with early-stage non-small cell lung cancer.

This clonotype was seen ten or more times. A library made for alpha chains picked up this beta chain off target, so its size means little. The rearrangement joins TRBV5-1 to TRBJ2-2, with D unresolved. V was pared by 4 bases and J by 0 bases, with 4 bases between. The CDR3 contains 13 residues. The V gene's germline CDR1 is SGHRS and CDR2 YFSETQ. The CDR3 sequence: CASSPSNTGELFF. DNA of the CDR3: TGCGCCAGCAGCCCTTCGAACACCGGGGAGCTGTTTTTT.

There are many counts of this clonotype. A library made for alpha chains picked up this beta chain off target, so its size means little. This chain links TRBV28 with TRBJ2-1, with D perhaps assigned TRBD1 or TRBD2 (5 bases each). The germline V and J ends were trimmed by 8 bases and 2 bases, with 10 bases remaining between them. Germline V gene data show CDR1 as MDHEN and CDR2 as SYDVKM. This CDR3 contains 13 residues. The CDR3 region has the DNA TGTGCCAGCGGGACCGCGACCTACAATGAGCAGTTCTTC. It translates to CASGTATYNEQFF. Full variable domain (rest looked up from reference TRBV28 and TRBJ2-1): DVKVTQSSRYLVKRTGEKVFLECVQDMDHENMFWYRQDPGLGLRLIYFSYDVKMKEKGDIPEGYSVSREKKERFSLILESASTNQTSMYLCASGTATYNEQFFGPGTRLTVL.

In the case of this clonotype: This beta chain is a stray sequence in a library constructed for alpha chains; its clone size is not meaningful. The chain couples TRBV29-1 to TRBJ1-2; 9 bases are shared with TRBD1. This CDR3 has 16 residues. Trimming at V came to 0 bases and at J to 1 base, leaving 6 bases not matched to a gene. Germline V CDR1 and CDR2: SQVTM, ANQGSEA. The CDR3 sequence: CSVEDQGTGINYGYTF. The DNA of the CDR3 is TGCAGCGTTGAAGATCAGGGGACAGGGATTAACTATGGCTACACCTTC.

By share, this clonotype ranks as medium-sized (0.01 to 0.1%). The size of this beta chain means little, since it is a stray read in a library made for alpha chains. This chain connects TRBV5-1 to TRBJ2-6; unclear D gene. The germline gives CDR1 SGHRS, CDR2 YFSETQ. This CDR3 region has 15 residues. The V gene lost 2 bases and the J gene lost 0 bases, with 6 bases spanning the gap. The DNA for the CDR3 is TGCGCCAGCAGCTTCGTCAGCTCTGGGGCCAACGTCCTGACTTTC. Translated: CASSFVSSGANVLTF.

In its sample, this clonotype is medium-sized. The size of this beta chain means little, since it is a stray read in a library made for alpha chains. In nucleotides, the CDR3 is TGTGCCAGCAGCTTAGATGGTGGGCGGCTGGTATATGGCTACACCTTC. This encodes CASSLDGGRLVYGYTF. The chain carries TRBV7-2 and TRBJ1-2; D gene ambiguous. V lost 1 base, J lost 5 bases, and 17 bases lay in between. Germline lookup yields CDR1 SGHTA and CDR2 FQGNSA. The CDR3 runs to 16 residues.

This clonotype was found many times. The library was prepared for alpha chains; this beta chain is a stray read, so its frequency means little. The CDR3 DNA follows: TGTGCCACCAGCGCAAGGACAGGGGACGAGCAGTACTTC. Protein: CATSARTGDEQYF. This chain links TRBV15 with TRBJ2-7, with 9 bases aligning to TRBD1. Germline V gives CDR1 LNHNV, CDR2 YYDKDF (reference sequence). This CDR3 region has 13 residues. Trimming removed 5 bases from V and 5 bases from J; junction bases left unmatched: 4.

This clonotype was seen at least ten times. This beta chain is an off-target read within a library intended for alpha chains, so its frequency means little. V and J are TRBV20-1 and TRBJ1-5; D may be TRBD1 (5 bases). Germline CDR1 is DFQATT and CDR2 is SNEGSKA (reference sequence). The CDR3 is made up of 15 amino acids. V was pared by 6 bases and J by 2 bases, with 17 bases between. DNA for the CDR3: TGCAGTGCCCCCCTGGCAGGGAGAGGCAATCAGCCCCAGCATTTT. Its translation is CSAPLAGRGNQPQHF.

This clonotype ranks as medium-sized. With the library built for alpha chains, this beta chain is off target and its frequency is not meaningful. The rearrangement links TRBV3-1 to TRBJ2-2; D gene uncertain. This CDR3 contains 12 residues. V shed 4 bases and J shed 8 bases, with 8 bases lying between them. Germline lookup yields CDR1 LGHDT and CDR2 YNNKEL (reference sequence). The CDR3 DNA is TGTGCCAGCAGCCCCCTCTCAGGGGAGCTGTTTTTT. Amino acids: CASSPLSGELFF.

This clonotype was observed at least ten times. Little can be read into the size of this beta chain, an off-target read in a library designed for alpha chains. V usage is TRBV20-1 and J usage is TRBJ1-2; the D gene is possibly TRBD1 (6 bases). In germline, CDR1 is DFQATT, CDR2 SNEGSKA (reference sequence). V was pared by 3 bases and J by 5 bases, with 16 bases between. The CDR3 is 14 amino acids. The CDR3 DNA reads as TGCAGTGCTAGTGGGCCGGGGGCTCGGTATGGCTACACCTTC. Residues: CSASGPGARYGYTF.

This clonotype was counted a few times. This beta chain was picked up by a library intended for alpha chains and is off target, so its count carries little meaning. The rearrangement joins TRBV12-3 or TRBV12-4 to TRBJ1-6, with 9 positions matching TRBD1. V lost 5 bases and J lost 7; bases outside the gene matches: 12. The CDR3 has 17 amino acids. CDR3 loop: CASSPRPGQGQNSPLHF. Here the CDR3 DNA reads TGTGCCAGCAGTCCCCGTCCGGGACAGGGTCAAAATTCACCCCTCCACTTT.

This clonotype rates as large (0.1 to 1%). This beta chain appears as a stray read in a library generated for alpha chains; its size is not informative. The V and J genes are TRBV14 and TRBJ2-1; D may be TRBD1 or TRBD2 (5 bases each). This CDR3 region has 15 residues. Looked up from germline, CDR1 is SGHDN and CDR2 is FVKESK. Trimming removed 0 bases at V and 7 bases at J, with 13 bases between. Here the CDR3 reads CASSQDRDLRNEQFF. The CDR3 DNA reads as TGTGCCAGCAGCCAAGACAGGGACCTAAGGAATGAGCAGTTCTTC.

Worth noting for this clonotype: The library was built for alpha chains, so this beta chain is an off-target read and its size means little. This CDR3 is CASSRTGYSNQPQHF. CDR3 sequence (DNA): TGTGCCAGCAGTCGGACAGGGTATAGCAATCAGCCCCAGCATTTT. The rearrangement uses TRBV6-5 and TRBJ1-5; 8 nucleotides match TRBD1. This CDR3 is 15 amino acids long. The V and J ends lost 5 bases and 0 bases, in that order; junction bases with no gene match: 3. The germline gives CDR1 MNHEY, CDR2 SVGAGI.

This clonotype is judged medium-sized (0.01 to 0.1%). The library was built for alpha chains, so this beta chain is an off-target read and its size means little. The rearrangement joins TRBV6-6 to TRBJ1-2; tentative D call: TRBD1 (6 bases). The CDR3 length is 11 residues. Germline V CDR1 and CDR2: MNHNY, SVGAGI (reference sequence). Between the trimmed V and J ends, which lost 6 bases and 7 bases, there was a span of 9 bases. As DNA, the CDR3 is TGTGCCAGCAGCCAGGGGCGTGGCTACACCTTC. Its translation: CASSQGRGYTF.

By frequency in the sample, this clonotype is large. Being off target in a library aimed at alpha chains, this beta chain has a size of little meaning. CDR3 DNA: TGTGCCAGCAGTTACTCGCAAAACAGGGGATTGAACACTGAAGCTTTCTTT. Its translation is CASSYSQNRGLNTEAFF. The chain carries TRBV6-5 and TRBJ1-1; 7 bases are shared with TRBD1. This CDR3 comprises 17 residues. Trimming at V came to 0 bases and at J to 0 bases, leaving 7 bases not matched to a gene. Looked up from germline, CDR1 is MNHEY and CDR2 is SVGAGI.

This clonotype was seen many times. In a library made to pick up alpha chains, this beta chain is a stray read with a size that means little. The chain combines TRBV4-1 with TRBJ2-1; 8 bases fit TRBD2. Germline CDR1 reads MGHRA; CDR2 reads YSYEKL. Trimming cost V 1 base and J 6 bases; bases outside gene matches: 8. The CDR3 spans 16 residues. In DNA, the CDR3 is TGCGCCAGCAGCCAAGTGGCGGGAGGATTGTTCAATGAGCAGTTCTTC. Translated: CASSQVAGGLFNEQFF.

This clonotype is termed medium-sized. The size of this beta chain means little, since it is a stray read in a library made for alpha chains. This chain uses TRBV12-1 with TRBJ2-7; TRBD2 was called by the table and not checked on the DNA. TRBV12-1 is labeled a pseudogene. This CDR3 has 10 amino acids. The CDR3 sequence is CASLRDEQYF. CDR3 coding DNA: TGTGCCAGCCTGCGGGACGAGCAGTACTTC.

By sample fraction, this clonotype is medium-sized. The library was prepared for alpha chains; this beta chain is a stray read, so its frequency means little. The genes are TRBV7-9 and TRBJ2-6, with no clear D. The germline V gene has CDR1 SEHNR and CDR2 FQNEAQ (reference sequence). The V gene lost 1 base and the J gene lost 2 bases, with 6 bases spanning the gap. This CDR3 region has 15 residues. Here the CDR3 reads CASSLGPAGANVLTF. The CDR3 DNA sequence: TGTGCCAGCAGCTTAGGCCCGGCTGGGGCCAACGTCCTGACTTTC.

As concerns this clonotype: This beta chain lies outside the target of a library built for alpha chains; its clone size means little. The CDR3 region is CASRHLTGTSWDNEQFF. CDR3 nucleotides: TGTGCCAGCAGGCACCTTACCGGGACTTCCTGGGACAATGAGCAGTTCTTC. The chain carries TRBV6-1 and TRBJ2-1; weak D call: TRBD2 (6 bases). The germline V gene encodes CDR1 MNHNS and CDR2 SASEGT. The CDR3 extends over 17 amino acids. With 6 bases removed from V and 5 bases from J, the gap between germline ends came to 23 bases.

This clonotype was picked up many times. Within a library made for alpha chains, this beta chain is off target, and its count is uninformative. This chain uses TRBV6-5 with TRBJ1-1; tentative D call: TRBD1 (5 bases). The CDR3 runs 13 residues. Trimming removed 7 bases from V and 2 bases from J, with 11 bases in between. CDR1 MNHEY and CDR2 SVGAGI come from the germline V gene. In nucleotides, the CDR3 is TGTGCCAGCACCGCAGGGTCCAACACTGAAGCTTTCTTT. Its protein is CASTAGSNTEAFF.

Turning to this clonotype: Since the library was made to target alpha chains, this beta chain is a stray read and its abundance is not meaningful. The chain is built from TRBV2 and TRBJ2-2; no reliable D call. Trimming took 7 bases from V and 5 from J, leaving 11 bases between them. The CDR3 totals 13 residues. Germline lookup yields CDR1 SNHLY and CDR2 FYNNEI. The CDR3 region is CASNDDWTGELFF. The CDR3 coding sequence is TGTGCCAGCAACGACGATTGGACCGGGGAGCTGTTTTTT. The complete variable domain, with remaining parts taken from reference TRBV2 and TRBJ2-2, reads EPEVTQTPSHQVTQMGQEVILRCVPISNHLYFYWYRQILGQKVEFLVSFYNNEISEKSEIFDDQFSVERPDGSNFTLKIRSTKLEDSAMYFCASNDDWTGELFFGEGSRLTVL.

This clonotype appeared many times. This beta chain is an unintended read in a library built for alpha chains; its size means little. V is TRBV7-2 and J is TRBJ2-3; 13 nucleotides align to TRBD2. After removal of 6 bases from V and 5 bases from J, the junction contained 2 bases not matched to a gene. Germline CDR1 and CDR2: SGHTA and FQGNSA. This CDR3 comprises 14 residues. The CDR3 DNA sequence: TGTGCCAGCAGGCGGACTAGCGGGAGAGATACGCAGTATTTT. It yields the protein CASRRTSGRDTQYF.

In its sample, this clonotype is medium-sized. This beta chain lies outside the target of a library built for alpha chains; its clone size means little. The chain has TRBV28 and TRBJ2-7; D gene unclear. The CDR3 is made up of 13 amino acids. The V end was cut by 6 bases, the J end by 3 bases, with 12 bases between. Germline CDR1 and CDR2: MDHEN and SYDVKM. The CDR3 spells CASSLIGSYEQYF. The CDR3 DNA sequence: TGTGCCAGCAGCCTAATCGGAAGCTACGAGCAGTACTTC.